This T cell receptor beta chain originates from a study of blood T cells in healthy people across ages. On this clonotype itself: As yet, its antigen is unknown.

General study points: Without sorted subsets, naive and antigen-experienced compartments could not be conclusively compared.

PCR was performed a second time for about 7 to 12 cycles using a sample-barcoded 5' primer and a J-beta primer mix. From the 5' RACE reads, TCRdb called clonotypes with MiXCR, one entry per CDR3 protein. In the table there are about 1 million distinct CDR3 sequences, approximately 26% of which are singletons. This sample was also put to use in a study of T cells of mothers and their children. According to that study: A few healthy Caucasian mothers served as donors, and their six children did as well. Pairs that are related and pairs that are unrelated have TCR recombination output shaped similarly by thymic selection.

The sample consisted of blood. The origin of this receptor is a girl aged 2-10 years in good health.

CDR3 DNA: TGTGCCAGCAGTTCCTACCGCCTGAAGGGCAATCAGCCCCAGCATTTT. It yields the protein CASSSYRLKGNQPQHF. The chain links TRBV12-3 or TRBV12-4 to TRBJ1-5; D unclear. The CDR3 consists of 16 residues. V was pared by 4 bases and J by 2 bases, with 15 bases between.